This T cell receptor (beta chain) was obtained from a study of shared clonotypes between healthy human individuals. CD8 cells regarded as naive lacked CD45RO, were positively chosen for CCR7, and omitted terminally differentiated effector memory CD45RA+ cells. V lost 2 bases and J lost 1, with 8 bases in between. The CDR3 spans 14 residues. From germline, CDR1 is ENHRY and CDR2 SYGVKD. The authors' processing: Junction-only sequences without quality scores were provided by ImmunoSEQ, so filtering was different. Profiled with immunoSEQ multiplex PCR; TCRdb holds only in-frame clones, not every one. That table supplies the V and J calls and clone size; D and trimming were determined from the DNA. This sample carries some 2.1 million clones, over 85% of them seen once, and the ten largest clones take roughly 1%. As to this clone: Within the sample, other DNA sequences also encode this same CDR3.

The rearrangement uses TRBV10-3 and TRBJ1-1; D gene uncertain. Sequenced sample: naive CD8+ T cells sorted from blood. The TCR comes from a man aged 18 to 29 in good health. The chain's CDR3 is CAISELGGNTEAFF. The CDR3 DNA is TGTGCCATCAGTGAGCTCGGCGGGAACACTGAAGCTTTCTTT.